This entry features one TCR beta chain sequence. Its antigen remains undetermined. The sample holds no much larger clone one base away, and base qualities are not on file. The library was obtained by the immunoSEQ multiplex PCR assay. What TCRdb holds here is the immuneACCESS table cut down to in-frame rearrangements. Part of the clones is not present; checked against another copy, under half of the missing clones reflect an unresolved V gene, and the others are unexplained. The sample yields under 450,000 clones; roughly 90% were counted once. 5.5% to 7.5% of the sample is taken by the ten largest. The CDR3 goes from the cysteine to the phenylalanine over 16 residues. CDR3 DNA is the only sequence kept; it has 48 bases, read in frame from the first base. CDR1 and CDR2, per the germline V gene, are SGDLS and YYNGEE. Ends trimmed: V by 0 bases, J by 5 bases; bases unmatched to a gene: 7. This record belongs to a study of control samples from healthy donors and cancer patients (dated by TCRdb to 2019 to 2021).

This TCR derives from a man between 40 and 49 years old with head and neck cancer. The specimen sequenced was PBMCs. The rearrangement joined TRBV9 to TRBJ2-5; TRBD2 agrees with 10 junctional bases. The DNA sequence is TGTGCCAGCAGCGTAGAGGCTAGCGGGAGTTGGGAGACCCAGTACTTC. This codes for CASSVEASGSWETQYF.